This T cell receptor beta chain appears in the sequencing data of a study of blood T cell repertoires in COVID-19. Turning to the study itself: The origin of the acute and convalescent COVID-19 samples was the United States, Italy and Spain.

Per the original data handling: Estimates of nucleated cell counts were drawn from the amplification of reference gene primers. Only in-frame clones appear in the TCRdb table, and some are missing; sequencing was by immunoSEQ multiplex PCR. V and J calls and clone size are those listed in that table; D and trimming were worked out from the DNA. The sample holds around 160,000 clones, less than 90% seen once. In germline, CDR1 is SGHTA, CDR2 FQGNSA. This CDR3 spans 14 amino acids. With 4 bases clipped from V and 6 bases from J, the junction kept 8 bases outside the gene matches. This chain uses TRBV7-2 with TRBJ2-5; TRBD2 matches 7 bases. This clonotype was sampled from a human donor in a cohort sampled during active COVID-19. The material sequenced was peripheral blood. CDR3 residues: CASSSPPGGQTQYF. CDR3 sequence (DNA): TGTGCCAGCAGCTCGCCCCCGGGGGGACAGACCCAGTACTTC.